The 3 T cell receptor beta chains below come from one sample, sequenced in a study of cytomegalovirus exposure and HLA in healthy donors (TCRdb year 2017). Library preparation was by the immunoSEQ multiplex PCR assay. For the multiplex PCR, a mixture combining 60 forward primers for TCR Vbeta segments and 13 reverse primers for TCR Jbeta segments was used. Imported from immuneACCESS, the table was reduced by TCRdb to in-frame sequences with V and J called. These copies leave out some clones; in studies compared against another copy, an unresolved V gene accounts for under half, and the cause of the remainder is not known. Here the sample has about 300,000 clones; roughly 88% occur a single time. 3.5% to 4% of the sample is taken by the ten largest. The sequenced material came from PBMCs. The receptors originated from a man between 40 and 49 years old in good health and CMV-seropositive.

CDR3 in DNA: TGTGCCAATTCTCGGCGGGGGCGGTTGGAGAATGAGCAGTTCTTC. Translated: CANSRRGRLENEQFF. V is TRBV28 and J is TRBJ2-1; TRBD2 is a possible D gene (7 bases). The V and J ends lost 10 bases and 7 bases respectively, with 23 bases between them. CDR3 length equals 15 residues. CDR1 is MDHEN, CDR2 SYDVKM, per germline.

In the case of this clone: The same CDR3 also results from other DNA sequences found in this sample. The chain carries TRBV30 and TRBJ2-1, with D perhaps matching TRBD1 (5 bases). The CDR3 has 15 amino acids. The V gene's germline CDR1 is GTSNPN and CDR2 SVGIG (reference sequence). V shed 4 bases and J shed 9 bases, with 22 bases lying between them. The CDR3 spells CAWTLDSLQPTEQFF. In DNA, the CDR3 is TGTGCCTGGACCCTCGACAGCCTACAGCCTACTGAGCAGTTCTTC.

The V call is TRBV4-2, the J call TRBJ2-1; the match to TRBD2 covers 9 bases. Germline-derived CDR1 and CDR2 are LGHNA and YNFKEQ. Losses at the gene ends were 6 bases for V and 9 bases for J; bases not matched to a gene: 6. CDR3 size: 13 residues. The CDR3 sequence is CASRLLSGGEQFF. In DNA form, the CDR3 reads TGTGCCAGCAGACTCCTTAGCGGGGGTGAGCAGTTCTTC.